Presented here are 9 T cell receptor beta chains from one specimen sequenced in a study of shared clonotypes between healthy human individuals. The assay was immunoSEQ multiplex PCR, and TCRdb's table has in-frame clones only and misses some. The sample yields some 2.3 million clones, more than 85% seen once. The specimen sequenced was naive CD4+ T cells from PBMCs. Subset denoted: CD45RA+ positively selected. These receptors were obtained from a man in his late teens or twenties in good health. Some clones in this sample may be carry-over from other donors' samples.

J is TRBJ2-7 and V is TRBV2; possibly TRBD1 for D (5 bases). The germline gives CDR1 SNHLY, CDR2 FYNNEI. The V end lost 4 bases, the J end lost 6 bases, and 19 bases lay between the germline ends. This CDR3 region has 15 residues. In DNA form, the CDR3 reads TGTGCCAGCAGTGGCGAGCAGGGAACGAGAACCGAGCAGTACTTC. Its translation: CASSGEQGTRTEQYF.

This sequence joins TRBV23-1 and TRBJ1-5; D is perhaps TRBD1 (6 bases). TRBV23-1 is given ORF status, its function remaining uncertain. The CDR3 contains 14 residues. Trimming took off 8 bases at V and 4 bases at J, with 15 bases between the two ends. The CDR3 DNA sequence: TGCGCCAGCCGCCCCGGACAGATGAATCAGCCCCAGCATTTT. Amino acids: CASRPGQMNQPQHF.

The chain employs TRBV28 and TRBJ1-2, with TRBD1 as a possible D gene (5 bases). Germline lookup yields CDR1 MDHEN and CDR2 SYDVKM. V was shortened by 2 bases and J by 2 bases, with 12 bases between the two germline ends. The CDR3 is 15 residues long. Here the CDR3 DNA reads TGTGCCAGCAGTTTAAGCCCAGGGTCGAACTATGGCTACACCTTC. This codes for CASSLSPGSNYGYTF.

This sequence joins TRBV9 and TRBJ2-1, with 11 bases identical to TRBD2. The junction had 11 bases not matched to a gene; V was cut back by 5 bases and J by 10 bases. In germline, CDR1 is SGDLS, CDR2 YYNGEE. This CDR3 spans 15 amino acids. The CDR3 nucleotides read TGTGCCAGCAGTGCGAGGCTAGCGGGAGGTCAGGAGCAGTTCTTC. Translating gives CASSARLAGGQEQFF. Full variable domain (outside the CDR3, taken from reference TRBV9 and TRBJ2-1): DSGVTQTPKHLITATGQRVTLRCSPRSGDLSVYWYQQSLDQGLQFLIQYYNGEERAKGNILERFSAQQFPDLHSELNLSSLELGDSALYFCASSARLAGGQEQFFGPGTRLTVL.

V gene TRBV5-5 combines with J gene TRBJ1-4, with D perhaps TRBD1 (5 bases). CDR1 is SGHKS, CDR2 YYEKEE, per germline (reference sequence). The CDR3 has 16 residues. V lost 4 bases and J 2 bases, leaving 15 bases between the germline ends. The CDR3 DNA reads TGTGCCAGCAGCCGACGTACGGGACTTACTAATGAAAAACTGTTTTTT. Translating it yields CASSRRTGLTNEKLFF.

The chain employs TRBV14 and TRBJ2-7; the D is unclear. Per the germline V gene, CDR1 is SGHDN and CDR2 is FVKESK. This CDR3 comprises 12 residues. Trimming shortened V by 4 bases and J by 0 bases, and 4 bases separated the two germline ends. CDR3 protein: CASSPSSYEQYF. In DNA, the CDR3 is TGTGCCAGCAGCCCGAGCTCCTACGAGCAGTACTTC. The full variable domain, completed using reference TRBV14 and TRBJ2-7, is EAGVTQFPSHSVIEKGQTVTLRCDPISGHDNLYWYRRVMGKEIKFLLHFVKESKQDESGMPNNRFLAERTGGTYSTLKVQPAELEDSGVYFCASSPSSYEQYFGPGTRLTVT.

Comments on this clone: Other DNA variants within this sample encode the same CDR3. The V gene is TRBV5-1, the J gene TRBJ2-1; D is unclear. V lost 2 bases to trimming and J lost 0 bases, with 6 bases between them. Germline values: CDR1 SGHRS, CDR2 YFSETQ. The CDR3 spans 14 residues. The CDR3 spells CASSLLSSYNEQFF. DNA for the CDR3: TGCGCCAGCAGCTTACTAAGCTCCTACAATGAGCAGTTCTTC. Using reference TRBV5-1 and TRBJ2-1 for the parts outside the CDR3, the full variable domain is KAGVTQTPRYLIKTRGQQVTLSCSPISGHRSVSWYQQTPGQGLQFLFEYFSETQRNKGNFPGRFSGRQFSNSRSEMNVSTLELGDSALYLCASSLLSSYNEQFFGPGTRLTVL.

A remark on this clone: Distinct nucleotide sequences in the sample also encode this CDR3. The rearrangement links TRBV7-2 to TRBJ1-3; 8 bases fit TRBD1. This CDR3 contains 15 residues. After removal of 4 bases from V and 2 bases from J, the junction contained 4 bases not matched to a gene. The germline gives CDR1 SGHTA, CDR2 FQGNSA. The CDR3 loop reads CASSSDRAPGNTIYF. As DNA, the CDR3 is TGTGCCAGCAGCTCGGACAGGGCACCTGGAAACACCATATATTTT. The variable domain in full, with the rest retrieved from reference TRBV7-2 and TRBJ1-3, is GAGVSQSPSNKVTEKGKDVELRCDPISGHTALYWYRQSLGQGLEFLIYFQGNSAPDKSGLPSDRFSAERTGGSVSTLTIQRTQQEDSAVYLCASSSDRAPGNTIYFGEGSWLTVV.

The chain has TRBV19 and TRBJ2-7; D may be TRBD1 (6 bases). The V and J ends lost 4 bases and 2 bases respectively, with 15 bases between them. This CDR3 has 15 residues. The V gene's germline CDR1 is LNHDA and CDR2 SQIVND (reference sequence). The CDR3 bases are TGTGCCAGTAGTACGGTCAGGGGCAGGGCCTACGAGCAGTACTTC. Amino acid sequence: CASSTVRGRAYEQYF.